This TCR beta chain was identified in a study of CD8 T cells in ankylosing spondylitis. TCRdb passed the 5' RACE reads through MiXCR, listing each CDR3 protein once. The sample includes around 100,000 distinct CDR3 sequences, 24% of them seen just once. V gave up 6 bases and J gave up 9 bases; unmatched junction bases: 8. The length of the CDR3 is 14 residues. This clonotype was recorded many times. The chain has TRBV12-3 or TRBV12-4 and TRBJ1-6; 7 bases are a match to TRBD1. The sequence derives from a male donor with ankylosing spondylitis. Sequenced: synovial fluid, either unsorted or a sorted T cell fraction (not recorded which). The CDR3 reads CASSTTGSGSPLHF. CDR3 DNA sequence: TGTGCCAGCAGCACGACAGGGTCGGGTTCACCCCTCCACTTT.